Reported below is one TCR beta chain. These data are taken from a study of blood T cell repertoires in COVID-19. Sequencing was performed with immunoSEQ multiplex PCR; in TCRdb, only in-frame clones are kept and a portion is missing. This sample has 140,000 to 150,000 clones, with 84% found just once. Germline-derived CDR1 and CDR2 are SGHDN and FVKESK. CDR3 length: 15 amino acids. The V end lost 3 bases, the J end lost 8 bases, and 19 bases lay between the germline ends. The TCR originated in a human donor in a cohort sampled during active COVID-19. Sequenced sample: peripheral blood. The chain is built from TRBV14 and TRBJ1-2; D is perhaps TRBD1 (5 bases). The CDR3 DNA follows: TGTGCCAGCAGCCAGACGGGGCGTCCGGAGGGGGGCTACACCTTC. As protein: CASSQTGRPEGGYTF.